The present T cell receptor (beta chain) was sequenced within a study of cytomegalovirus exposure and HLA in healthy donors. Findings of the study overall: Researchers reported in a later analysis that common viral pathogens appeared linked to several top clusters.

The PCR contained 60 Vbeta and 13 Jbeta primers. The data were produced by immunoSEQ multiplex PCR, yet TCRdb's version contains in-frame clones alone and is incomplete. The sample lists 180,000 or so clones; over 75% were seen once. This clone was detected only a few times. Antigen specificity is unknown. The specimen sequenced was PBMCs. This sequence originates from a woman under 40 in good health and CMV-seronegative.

The CDR3, as DNA: TGTGCCAGCAGAAAGGATGCGGCCCAGTACTTC. As protein: CASRKDAAQYF. The chain links TRBV7-3 to TRBJ2-5; unclear D gene. The CDR3 sequence is 11 residues long. CDR1 is SGHTA, CDR2 FQGTGA, per germline. V dropped 6 bases and J dropped 9 bases, with 11 bases sitting between them.